A single T cell receptor (beta chain) is shown here with its context. This CDR3 comprises 13 residues. Per germline, CDR1 KGHSH and CDR2 LQKENI. Trimming pared 4 bases from V and 1 base from J, leaving 7 bases between. Each sample contributed some 96,000 TCR templates to the assay. Produced via immunoSEQ multiplex PCR; TCRdb's table is partial and in-frame only. Here the sample spans 65,000 to 85,000 clones, 93% being singletons. The data are from a study of siplizumab effects on memory and regulatory T cells. The receptor comes from a human donor in good health. The specimen was CD8+ T cells sorted from blood. The V gene is TRBV18, the J gene TRBJ1-1; D is uncertain. CDR3 amino acids: CASSHIQNTEAFF. Written as DNA, the CDR3 is TGTGCCAGCTCACACATTCAGAACACTGAAGCTTTCTTT.